The entry below describes one TCR beta chain. Its target is unknown. TCRdb's table, derived via immunoSEQ multiplex PCR, lists solely in-frame clones and lacks some. The table lists 70,000 or so clones, around 80% of them singletons. CDR1 and CDR2 (germline): KGHSH, LQKENI. V was pared by 3 bases and J by 2 bases, with 11 bases of the junction left unmatched. The CDR3 is made up of 17 amino acids. The investigators sampled blood at baseline, at cycle 4 day 1, and at cycle 7 day 1. The data originate from a study of OX40 agonist ivuxolimab in advanced cancers. The overall study: An agonistic anti-OX40 (CD134) antibody, ivuxolimab, was used to treat the patients. Study-wide results and caveats: Fewer expanded clones were found on average in CD4+ than in CD8+ T cells. Some patients without response likewise showed low normalized clonal expansion.

The chain recombines TRBV18 with TRBJ1-1, with 8 bases identical to TRBD1. This clonotype was obtained from an adult with an advanced solid tumor such as melanoma, head and neck, liver or kidney cancer. The input for sequencing was CD4+ or CD8+ T cells sorted from blood, taken in a trial of the OX40 agonist ivuxolimab. The CDR3 loop is CASSPLAGGQANTEAFF. CDR3 coding DNA: TGTGCCAGCTCACCTCTAGCAGGGGGACAGGCCAACACTGAAGCTTTCTTT.